The 30 T cell receptor beta chains below were found in one sample sequenced in a study of T cell responses to AZD1222 COVID-19 vaccine. Profiling relied on immunoSEQ multiplex PCR, and the TCRdb table lists in-frame clones only, not all of them. The sample contains some 110,000 clones, about 88% of which appear only once. Here the sequenced sample was peripheral blood, taken 28 days after the second AZD1222 dose. These receptors were collected from an adult who received the AZD1222 COVID-19 vaccine.

The V call is TRBV6-6, the J call TRBJ2-7; D possibly uses TRBD1 or TRBD2 (5 bases each). The length of the CDR3 is 15 residues. Trimming removed 6 bases from V and 2 bases from J, with 17 bases in between. CDR1 and CDR2 from the germline V gene are MNHNY and SVGAGI (reference sequence). CDR3 residues: CASRGVGRAPYEQYF. CDR3 DNA sequence: TGTGCCAGCAGGGGGGTTGGGCGGGCCCCCTACGAGCAGTACTTC.

The chain is built from TRBV28 and TRBJ1-2; 11 bases are a match to TRBD1. CDR1 and CDR2 (germline): MDHEN, SYDVKM. V shed 3 bases and J 4 bases; nucleotides not matched to a gene: 7. This CDR3 region has 16 residues. The CDR3 region has the DNA TGTGCCAGCAGTTTCGGACAGGGGGCGGTAGTCTATGGCTACACCTTC. Translating gives CASSFGQGAVVYGYTF.

CDR3 nucleotides: TGTGCCAGTAAAAGGGAGGGTGAGGGATACGAGCAGTACTTC. It codes for CASKREGEGYEQYF. The gene calls are TRBV19 and TRBJ2-7; 7 nucleotides match TRBD2. The germline V gene has CDR1 LNHDA and CDR2 SQIVND (reference sequence). The V segment lost 7 bases and the J segment 4 bases; nucleotides outside the gene matches: 10. This CDR3 has 14 amino acids.

The V call is TRBV24-1, the J call TRBJ1-2; D not certain. In germline, CDR1 is KGHDR, CDR2 SFDVKD. Between the trimmed V and J ends, which lost 5 bases and 5 bases, there was a span of 5 bases. The CDR3 has 11 residues. CDR3 loop: CATSGDYGYTF. The CDR3 coding sequence is TGTGCCACCAGTGGGGATTATGGCTACACCTTC.

V gene TRBV7-8 combines with J gene TRBJ1-4; D is possibly TRBD1 (5 bases). The V end lost 3 bases, the J end lost 7 bases, and 9 bases lay between the germline ends. Germline CDR1 SGHVS, CDR2 FQNEAQ. The CDR3 is made up of 13 amino acids. The CDR3 sequence: CASSLLGTEKLFF. Written as DNA, the CDR3 is TGTGCCAGCAGCTTGCTCGGGACTGAAAAACTGTTTTTT.

CDR3 protein: CASSSTTGSREVTEAFF. CDR3 DNA: TGTGCCAGCAGCTCAACCACAGGGTCGCGGGAGGTCACTGAAGCTTTCTTT. The chain is built from TRBV5-6 and TRBJ1-1, with D possibly being TRBD1 (6 bases). Germline CDR1 is SGHDT and CDR2 is YYEEEE. The CDR3 length is 17 residues. The germline V and J ends were trimmed by 3 bases and 4 bases, with 22 bases remaining between them.

CDR3 sequence reads: CASRGRTARNTGELFF. The CDR3 coding sequence is TGTGCCAGCAGAGGGAGGACAGCTAGGAACACCGGGGAGCTGTTTTTT. The chain recombines TRBV7-6 with TRBJ2-2; tentatively, D is TRBD1 or TRBD2 (6 bases each). The CDR3 runs 16 residues. Per germline, CDR1 SGHVS and CDR2 FNYEAQ. V lost 6 bases and J lost 1, with 15 bases in between. The whole variable domain, filled in from reference TRBV7-6 and TRBJ2-2, reads GAGVSQSPRYKVTKRGQDVALRCDPISGHVSLYWYRQALGQGPEFLTYFNYEAQQDKSGLPNDRFSAERPEGSISTLTIQRTEQRDSAMYRCASRGRTARNTGELFFGEGSRLTVL.

The CDR3 sequence: CASRRQTSWLDEQYF. DNA for the CDR3: TGCGCCAGCAGACGCCAGACTAGCTGGCTGGACGAGCAGTACTTC. V usage is TRBV5-1 and J usage is TRBJ2-7; 7 bases line up with TRBD2. Germline-derived CDR1 and CDR2 are SGHRS and YFSETQ. The V segment lost 5 bases and the J segment 5 bases; nucleotides outside the gene matches: 13. This CDR3 is 15 amino acids long.

The gene calls are TRBV19 and TRBJ1-5; D not resolved. This CDR3 contains 14 residues. Germline V gene data show CDR1 as LNHDA and CDR2 as SQIVND (reference sequence). V was cut by 8 bases and J by 7 bases, with 18 bases left in between. The CDR3 nucleotides read TGTGCCAGTCGACGCTCCAATCATGGGCAGCCCCAGCATTTT. Translating gives CASRRSNHGQPQHF.

The chain employs TRBV11-3 and TRBJ2-7, with a weak D call TRBD1 (6 bases). Germline lookup yields CDR1 SGHNT and CDR2 YENEEA. The CDR3 runs 13 residues. V dropped 5 bases and J dropped 5 bases, with 13 bases sitting between them. CDR3 amino acids: CASSPQGKDEQYF. The CDR3 DNA follows: TGTGCCAGCAGCCCCCAGGGGAAAGACGAGCAGTACTTC.

In the case of this clone: A junction boundary mismatches the germline segment, possibly from a read error. V and J are TRBV7-2 and TRBJ2-3, with D tentatively TRBD2 (5 bases). CDR1 SGHTA and CDR2 FQGNSA come from the germline V gene. CDR3 length: 15 residues. The CDR3 sequence is CASRLDWTSTDTQYF. Written as DNA, the CDR3 is TGTGCCAGCAGATTAGACTGGACTAGCACAGATACGCAGTATTTT.

The DNA for the CDR3 is TGTGCCAGCAGCCCCCGGGCGGGAGGGTTCAAGAGCTCCTACAATGAGCAGTTCTTC. Amino acids: CASSPRAGGFKSSYNEQFF. The rearrangement uses TRBV7-3 and TRBJ2-1; 9 bases agree with TRBD2. Germline trimming cut 5 bases from V and 0 bases from J; bases unmatched to any gene: 14. This CDR3 region has 19 residues. Per germline, CDR1 SGHTA and CDR2 FQGTGA.

The chain uses TRBV6-4 and TRBJ2-7; D is undetermined. The germline V and J ends were trimmed by 6 bases and 6 bases, with 9 bases remaining between them. Per germline, CDR1 MRHNA and CDR2 SNTAGT. This CDR3 has 11 amino acids. The CDR3 bases are TGTGCCAGCAGAATCAACGCCGAGCAGTACTTC. Translation: CASRINAEQYF.

The chain combines TRBV6-5 with TRBJ2-7, with D perhaps TRBD2 (5 bases). Between the trimmed V and J ends, which lost 0 bases and 5 bases, there was a span of 11 bases. CDR1 and CDR2 (germline): MNHEY, SVGAGI. The CDR3 sequence is 14 residues long. For the CDR3, the DNA is TGTGCCAGCAGTTACTCGGGCTGGCGGGACGAGCAGTACTTC. Translated: CASSYSGWRDEQYF.

The gene calls are TRBV18 and TRBJ1-1, with D hard to call. V lost 5 bases, J lost 1 base, and 14 bases lay in between. CDR1 is KGHSH and CDR2 is LQKENI in the germline V gene. This CDR3 comprises 15 residues. Here the CDR3 reads CASSGLIPPNTEAFF. The DNA of the CDR3 is TGTGCCAGCTCAGGTTTAATCCCACCGAACACTGAAGCTTTCTTT.

V and J are TRBV5-1 and TRBJ1-6, with unresolved D. Trimming took off 4 bases at V and 12 bases at J, with 20 bases between the two ends. The CDR3 covers 15 residues. Germline assignment: CDR1 SGHRS and CDR2 YFSETQ. The chain's CDR3 is CASSPRTDSYEPLHF. The CDR3, as DNA: TGCGCCAGCAGCCCCCGGACGGACTCGTACGAACCCCTCCACTTT.

The chain carries TRBV11-2 and TRBJ2-2, with unresolved D. Germline V CDR1 and CDR2: SGHAT, FQNNGV. CDR3 length: 15 amino acids. V was shortened by 5 bases and J by 2 bases, with 12 bases between the two germline ends. The CDR3 is CASSPAALNTGELFF. The CDR3 nucleotides are TGTGCCAGCAGCCCGGCGGCTTTAAACACCGGGGAGCTGTTTTTT.

The chain carries TRBV6-6 and TRBJ2-1, with 11 bases fitting TRBD2. V gave up 5 bases and J gave up 3 bases; unmatched junction bases: 9. Per germline, CDR1 MNHNY and CDR2 SVGAGI (reference sequence). The CDR3 consists of 17 residues. CDR3 nucleotide sequence: TGTGCCAGCAGTCACACACAGGGACTAGCGGTCTACAATGAGCAGTTCTTC. Residues: CASSHTQGLAVYNEQFF.

This clone has only a few counts. CDR3 protein: CASSLWGQRRPQHF. The CDR3 bases are TGTGCCAGCAGTTTATGGGGGCAAAGAAGGCCCCAGCATTTT. This chain joins TRBV28 and TRBJ1-5; D perhaps matches TRBD1 (5 bases). The CDR3 extends over 14 amino acids. V gave up 0 bases and J gave up 9 bases, with 12 bases separating them. The germline V gene has CDR1 MDHEN and CDR2 SYDVKM.

The rearrangement uses TRBV28 and TRBJ1-5, with TRBD1 matching 7 bases. The V segment lost 3 bases and the J segment 6 bases; nucleotides outside the gene matches: 8. Germline V lookup: CDR1 MDHEN, CDR2 SYDVKM. The CDR3 runs 15 residues. CDR3 residues: CASSFGDREAQPQHF. In DNA, the CDR3 is TGTGCCAGCAGTTTCGGTGACAGGGAGGCTCAGCCCCAGCATTTT.

This chain connects TRBV20-1 to TRBJ1-6; tentative D call: TRBD1 (5 bases). The CDR3 covers 13 residues. The germline V gene has CDR1 DFQATT and CDR2 SNEGSKA (reference sequence). Trimming took off 3 bases at V and 8 bases at J, with 11 bases between the two ends. The CDR3 region has the DNA TGCAGTGCTAGTGGCGCAGGGTATTCACCCCTCCACTTT. Translated, it gives CSASGAGYSPLHF.

This clone was found once. The gene calls are TRBV4-2 and TRBJ1-6; D may be TRBD1 (5 bases). CDR1 and CDR2 from the germline V gene are LGHNA and YNFKEQ. The V end was cut by 4 bases, the J end by 5 bases, with 21 bases between. The CDR3 totals 18 residues. CDR3 protein: CASSLQGVLPSNNSPLHF. CDR3 in DNA: TGTGCCAGCAGCCTCCAAGGGGTTCTACCTTCTAATAATTCACCCCTCCACTTT.

The chain uses TRBV6-2 or TRBV6-3 and TRBJ2-1; D is ambiguous. The CDR3 sequence is 18 residues long. The germline V and J ends were trimmed by 0 bases and 7 bases, with 22 bases remaining between them. Germline-derived CDR1 and CDR2 are MNHEY and SVGEGT. The CDR3 region is CASSYSSPPTPPWNEQFF. For the CDR3, the DNA is TGTGCCAGCAGTTACTCCTCGCCCCCAACCCCTCCCTGGAATGAGCAGTTCTTC.

The chain combines TRBV10-3 with TRBJ2-3; 7 bases are a match to TRBD1. The CDR3 runs 17 residues. The V gene end was trimmed by 6 bases and the J gene end by 0 bases; junction bases not matched to a gene: 12. Germline V gives CDR1 ENHRY, CDR2 SYGVKD. The CDR3 reads CAISPSKGAPSTDTQYF. The CDR3 nucleotides are TGTGCCATCAGCCCCTCTAAGGGGGCCCCTAGCACAGATACGCAGTATTTT.

This chain joins TRBV9 and TRBJ1-2; D may be TRBD1 (5 bases). Germline CDR1 reads SGDLS; CDR2 reads YYNGEE. V lost 3 bases to trimming and J lost 3 bases, with 15 bases between them. The CDR3 is 15 residues long. CDR3 amino acids: CASSAQEGIHYGYTF. The CDR3 DNA follows: TGTGCCAGCAGCGCCCAGGAGGGGATCCACTATGGCTACACCTTC.

The DNA of the CDR3 is TGTGCCAGCAGCCCCTTTGTGGGGCAAGAGACCCAGTACTTC. This gives the protein CASSPFVGQETQYF. The V call is TRBV9, the J call TRBJ2-5; unclear D gene. CDR1 is SGDLS, CDR2 YYNGEE, per germline. The V gene lost 4 bases and the J gene lost 2 bases, with 12 bases spanning the gap. The CDR3 extends over 14 amino acids.

The J gene is TRBJ1-5, the V gene TRBV1; the D segment call TRBD1 is taken from the table without a DNA check. TRBV1 is reported as a pseudogene. The length of the CDR3 is 13 residues. The DNA of the CDR3 is TGCACCACCCAGGGACAGGGTAATCAGCCCCAGCATTTT. It translates to CTTQGQGNQPQHF.

The chain's CDR3 is CASSNSARTYNEQFF. For the CDR3, the DNA is TGTGCCAGCAGCAATAGCGCTCGGACCTACAATGAGCAGTTCTTC. The J gene is TRBJ2-1, the V gene TRBV7-3, with D perhaps matching TRBD2 (5 bases). The CDR3 totals 15 residues. In germline, CDR1 is SGHTA, CDR2 FQGTGA. Deletions cut 5 bases from V and 2 bases from J, with 13 bases between.

This chain connects TRBV7-8 to TRBJ1-2, with TRBD1 matching over 8 bases. Losses at the gene ends were 3 bases for V and 8 bases for J; bases not matched to a gene: 5. The germline gives CDR1 SGHVS, CDR2 FQNEAQ. This CDR3 spans 13 amino acids. The CDR3 DNA reads TGTGCCAGCAGCTTCGGACAGGGAGGCGGCTACACCTTC. It yields the protein CASSFGQGGGYTF.

This chain connects TRBV28 to TRBJ1-5, with a weak D call TRBD1 (5 bases). This CDR3 is built from 14 residues. The germline CDR1 and CDR2 sequences are MDHEN and SYDVKM. The V end was cut by 6 bases, the J end by 1 base, with 10 bases between. The CDR3 DNA reads as TGTGCCAGCAGGGGGGGGACCAGCAATCAGCCCCAGCATTTT. It translates to CASRGGTSNQPQHF.